The 7 T cell receptor beta chains below all came from one sample that was sequenced in a study of beta chain features in type 1 diabetes. No antigen has been assigned to these receptors. Sequenced material consisted of expressed TCRB transcripts (all of the isolated RNA was reverse transcribed). Assay used: immunoSEQ multiplex PCR; TCRdb lists only in-frame clones, some missing. The sample holds about 160,000 clones, 7.8% seen once. Findings and caveats of the study: There was a moderate but significant shortening of TCRB CDR3s in all four CD4+ subsets of Type 1 diabetes patients.

The material sequenced was central memory CD4+ T cells from blood. The receptor set was obtained from a woman between 40 and 50 years old with type 1 diabetes.

The chain links TRBV7-9 to TRBJ1-2; D not certain. From germline, CDR1 is SEHNR and CDR2 FQNEAQ (reference sequence). V lost 3 bases and J lost 4, with 18 bases in between. This CDR3 has 16 amino acids. This CDR3 is CASSLAGLEESYGYTF. CDR3 DNA sequence: TGTGCCAGCAGCTTGGCCGGCCTTGAGGAATCCTATGGCTACACCTTC.

The chain joins TRBV18 to TRBJ1-5; 9 bases are shared with TRBD1. CDR3 length: 16 amino acids. The germline CDR1 and CDR2 sequences are KGHSH and LQKENI. J gave up 7 bases and V 3 bases, and 10 bases lay outside the gene matches. CDR3 sequence reads: CASSPSRQGEGQPQHF. CDR3 in DNA: TGTGCCAGCTCACCCAGTCGACAGGGGGAGGGCCAGCCCCAGCATTTT.

There are a few counts of this clone. The chain couples TRBV28 to TRBJ2-7; 8 bases fit TRBD2. Germline-derived CDR1 and CDR2 are MDHEN and SYDVKM. V shed 7 bases, J shed 1 base, and the junction held 3 bases outside the gene matches. This CDR3 contains 13 residues. CDR3 nucleotides: TGTGCCAGCACGGGGGGGTCGTCCTACGAGCAGTACTTC. Residues: CASTGGSSYEQYF.

This chain links TRBV11-3 with TRBJ2-2; 7 positions agree with TRBD1. The CDR3 sequence is 15 residues long. CDR1 and CDR2 from the germline V gene are SGHNT and YENEEA. The junction had 8 bases not matched to a gene; V was cut back by 5 bases and J by 5 bases. The CDR3 region has the DNA TGTGCCAGCAGCGCCCGCACAGGGGAGACCGGGGAGCTGTTTTTT. Encoded protein: CASSARTGETGELFF.

The chain uses TRBV4-3 and TRBJ1-1; 7 bases align to TRBD1. The length of the CDR3 is 15 residues. Germline V gives CDR1 LGHNA, CDR2 YSLEER. V lost 4 bases and J lost 4; bases outside the gene matches: 9. CDR3: CASSLQGDAATEAFF. The CDR3, as DNA: TGCGCCAGCAGCCTTCAGGGGGACGCGGCCACTGAAGCTTTCTTT.

This clone was seen a handful of times. The chain's CDR3 is CASFATANTEAFF. The CDR3 DNA reads TGTGCCAGCTTCGCGACAGCGAACACTGAAGCTTTCTTT. V usage is TRBV18 and J usage is TRBJ1-1, with D possibly being TRBD1 (5 bases). The CDR3 length is 13 residues. Germline V gene data show CDR1 as KGHSH and CDR2 as LQKENI. V was cut by 7 bases and J by 1 base, with 10 bases left in between.

This chain uses TRBV4-2 with TRBJ2-5, with 11 nucleotides matching TRBD1. Germline V gene data show CDR1 as LGHNA and CDR2 as YNFKEQ. The CDR3 loop spans 16 amino acids. J was trimmed by 4 bases and V by 8 bases; bases with no gene match: 12. This CDR3 is CASSWGTGGITETQYF. The CDR3, as DNA: TGTGCCAGCTCTTGGGGGACAGGGGGGATTACAGAGACCCAGTACTTC.